Listed below are T cell receptor beta chains from one sample, sequenced in a study of blood T cell repertoires in COVID-19. Profiling relied on immunoSEQ multiplex PCR, and the TCRdb table lists in-frame clones only, not all of them. This sample has 200,000 to 300,000 clones, with approximately 84% found just once. Sequencing was carried out using peripheral blood. The receptors come from a woman under 40 who had recovered from COVID-19. Both conserved end residues are trimmed from each CDR3.

v_call | cdr3_aa
TRBV15 | ATSRDALAGVQETQY
TRBV6-6 | ASSPRGTGYPYGYT
TRBV15 | ATRGGVATKDEKLF
TRBV5-1 | ASGPHAGGNEQF
TRBV11-3 | ASSAGTNQETQY
TRBV18 | ASSPFAAANTGELF
TRBV4-2 | ASSHTSGVYNEQF
TRBV27 | ASRRWDISDYGYT
TRBV7-3 | ASSLSQTDTQY
TRBV5-1 | ASSFLLRDISTDTQY
TRBV5-1 | ASSLAGLTYEQY
TRBV6-5 | ASSRDRAKNEKLF
TRBV7-5 | ARSSQGSLWPSGGQKNIQY
TRBV10-3 | AIKLNGSPEQY